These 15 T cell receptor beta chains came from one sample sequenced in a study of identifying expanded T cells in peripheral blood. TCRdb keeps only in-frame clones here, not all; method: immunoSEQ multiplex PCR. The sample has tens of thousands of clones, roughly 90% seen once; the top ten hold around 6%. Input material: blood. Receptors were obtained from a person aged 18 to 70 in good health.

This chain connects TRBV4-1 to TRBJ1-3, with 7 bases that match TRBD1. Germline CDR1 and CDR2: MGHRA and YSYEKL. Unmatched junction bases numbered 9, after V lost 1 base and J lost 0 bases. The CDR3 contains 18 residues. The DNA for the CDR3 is TGCGCCAGCAGCCAAGGTTGGGACAGAACCTACTCTGGAAACACCATATATTTT. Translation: CASSQGWDRTYSGNTIYF.

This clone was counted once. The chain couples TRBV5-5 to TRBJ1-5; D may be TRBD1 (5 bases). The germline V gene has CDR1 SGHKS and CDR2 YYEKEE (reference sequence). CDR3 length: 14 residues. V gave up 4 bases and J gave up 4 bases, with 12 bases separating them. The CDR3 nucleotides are TGTGCCAGCAGCGTACGGGACGGTAATCAGCCCCAGCATTTT. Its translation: CASSVRDGNQPQHF.

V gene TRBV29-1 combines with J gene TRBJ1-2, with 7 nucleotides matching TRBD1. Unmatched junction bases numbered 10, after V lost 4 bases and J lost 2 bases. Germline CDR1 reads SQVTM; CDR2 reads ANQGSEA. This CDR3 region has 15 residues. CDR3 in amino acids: CSVGEGRGINYGYTF. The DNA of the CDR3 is TGCAGCGTTGGAGAAGGCAGGGGGATAAACTATGGCTACACCTTC.

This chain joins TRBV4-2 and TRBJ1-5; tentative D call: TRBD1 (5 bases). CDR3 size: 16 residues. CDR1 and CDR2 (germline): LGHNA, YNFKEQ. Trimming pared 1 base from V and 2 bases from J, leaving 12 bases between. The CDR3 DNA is TGTGCCAGCAGCCAAGTGGAGGGGTCGGGCAATCAGCCCCAGCATTTT. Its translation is CASSQVEGSGNQPQHF.

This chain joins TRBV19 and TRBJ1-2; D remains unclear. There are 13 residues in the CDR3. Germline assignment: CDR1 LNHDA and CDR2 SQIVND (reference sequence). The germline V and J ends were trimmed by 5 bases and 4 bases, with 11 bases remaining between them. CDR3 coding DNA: TGTGCCAGTAGTCTCGATAGCTCCTATGGCTACACCTTC. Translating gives CASSLDSSYGYTF.

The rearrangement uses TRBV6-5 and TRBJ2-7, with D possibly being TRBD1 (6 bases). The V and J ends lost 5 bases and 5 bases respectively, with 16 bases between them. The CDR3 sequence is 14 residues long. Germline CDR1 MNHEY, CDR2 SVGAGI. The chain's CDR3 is CASSPRQVRHEQYF. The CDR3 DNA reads TGTGCCAGCAGTCCCCGACAGGTTCGGCACGAGCAGTACTTC.

CDR3 nucleotides: TGTGCCTACATGCATGGTCCTGGAAACACCATATATTTT. Residues: CAYMHGPGNTIYF. This chain joins TRBV30 and TRBJ1-3; no clear D. This CDR3 comprises 13 residues. Germline loops: CDR1 GTSNPN, CDR2 SVGIG (reference sequence). V was pared by 7 bases and J by 2 bases, with 12 bases between.

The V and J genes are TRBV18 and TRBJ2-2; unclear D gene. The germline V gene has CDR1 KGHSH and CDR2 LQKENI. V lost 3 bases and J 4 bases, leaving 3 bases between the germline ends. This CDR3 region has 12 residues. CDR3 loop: CASSPRTGELFF. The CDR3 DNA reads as TGTGCCAGCTCACCTCGCACCGGGGAGCTGTTTTTT.

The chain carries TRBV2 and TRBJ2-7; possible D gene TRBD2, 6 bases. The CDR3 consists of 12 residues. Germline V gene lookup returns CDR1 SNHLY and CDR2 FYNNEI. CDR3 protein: CARGTLGYEQYF. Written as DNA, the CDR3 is TGTGCGCGCGGGACCCTGGGATACGAGCAGTACTTC.

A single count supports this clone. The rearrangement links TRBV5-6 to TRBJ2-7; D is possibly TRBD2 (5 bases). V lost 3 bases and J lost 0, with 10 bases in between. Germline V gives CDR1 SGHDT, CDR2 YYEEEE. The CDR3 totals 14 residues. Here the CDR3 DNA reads TGTGCCAGCAGCTCGCGGACTCGCTCCTACGAGCAGTACTTC. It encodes CASSSRTRSYEQYF.

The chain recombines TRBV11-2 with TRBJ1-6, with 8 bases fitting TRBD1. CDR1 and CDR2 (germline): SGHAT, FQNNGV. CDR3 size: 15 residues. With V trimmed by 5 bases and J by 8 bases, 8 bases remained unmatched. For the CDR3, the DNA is TGTGCCAGCAGCCCTCGGACAGGGTCAGATTCACCCCTCCACTTT. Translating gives CASSPRTGSDSPLHF.

CDR3 nucleotide sequence: TGTGCCAGCAGTGCCAGGACTTCTGGGGCCAACGTCCTGACTTTC. Translated, it gives CASSARTSGANVLTF. The chain joins TRBV2 to TRBJ2-6; maybe TRBD2 (5 bases). The CDR3 extends over 15 amino acids. Trimming shortened V by 4 bases and J by 1 base, and 8 bases separated the two germline ends. Looked up from germline, CDR1 is SNHLY and CDR2 is FYNNEI.

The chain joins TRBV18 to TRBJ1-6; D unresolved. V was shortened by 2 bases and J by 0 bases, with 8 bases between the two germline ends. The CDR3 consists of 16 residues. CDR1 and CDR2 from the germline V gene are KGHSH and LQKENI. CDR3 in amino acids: CASSPSEGSYNSPLHF. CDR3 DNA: TGTGCCAGCTCACCATCGGAGGGCTCCTATAATTCACCCCTCCACTTT.

CDR3 residues: CASIRTRQGANTEAFF. The CDR3 nucleotides read TGTGCCAGCATCAGGACCAGACAGGGGGCGAACACTGAAGCTTTCTTT. The chain uses TRBV2 and TRBJ1-1; 10 nucleotides agree with TRBD1. The CDR3 length is 16 residues. Germline V gives CDR1 SNHLY, CDR2 FYNNEI. The J segment lost 1 base and the V segment lost 7 bases, leaving 9 bases of the junction unmatched.

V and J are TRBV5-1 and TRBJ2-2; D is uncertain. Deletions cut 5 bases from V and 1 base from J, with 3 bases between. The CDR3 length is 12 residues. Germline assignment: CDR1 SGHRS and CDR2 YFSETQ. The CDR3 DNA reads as TGCGCCAGCAGGTTGAACACCGGGGAGCTGTTTTTT. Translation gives CASRLNTGELFF.